The clone carrying this TCR beta chain has only one observation. The data are from a study of cytomegalovirus exposure and HLA in healthy donors. Clones were sequenced by immunoSEQ multiplex PCR, and TCRdb holds only the in-frame ones, with some missing. The data contain 80,000 to 100,000 clones, approximately 90% of them singletons. The germline CDR1 and CDR2 sequences are MNHEY and SVGAGI. V gave up 5 bases and J gave up 11 bases; unmatched junction bases: 6. The CDR3 is made up of 12 amino acids. The material sequenced was PBMCs. The chain has TRBV6-5 and TRBJ2-3; 8 bases align to TRBD2. This clonotype originated in a woman aged 25 to 39 in good health and CMV-seronegative. The CDR3 coding sequence is TGTGCCAGCAGTCCCCCCCGGGGGGGGCAGTATTTT. This codes for CASSPPRGGQYF.